The 31 T cell receptor beta chains below were found in one sample sequenced in a study of blood T cell repertoires in COVID-19. Repertoires were generated with immunoSEQ multiplex PCR, while TCRdb's copy carries only in-frame clones and drops some. Of 490,000 or so clones in the sample, around nine tenths are singletons; the top ten hold 6.5% to 9.5%. The source material was PBMCs or T cells enriched from blood (not recorded which). Receptor source: a woman aged 55-69 years who had recovered from COVID-19.

The rearrangement links TRBV29-1 to TRBJ2-2; 7 bases are a match to TRBD1. This CDR3 is 14 amino acids long. The trim removed 4 bases at V and 2 bases at J, leaving 4 bases unmatched. The V gene's germline CDR1 is SQVTM and CDR2 ANQGSEA. CDR3 amino acids: CSVVGGRNTGELFF. The CDR3 nucleotides are TGCAGCGTTGTAGGGGGCCGAAACACCGGGGAGCTGTTTTTT.

Written as DNA, the CDR3 is TGTGCCAGCATCCCTGACAGAAACACTGAAGCTTTCTTT. Amino acids: CASIPDRNTEAFF. The chain links TRBV2 to TRBJ1-1; D might be TRBD1 (5 bases). V lost 7 bases, J lost 2 bases, and 11 bases lay in between. The V gene's germline CDR1 is SNHLY and CDR2 FYNNEI. This CDR3 is 13 amino acids long.

This clone came up once. This chain joins TRBV25-1 and TRBJ2-2; 10 nucleotides match TRBD1. The CDR3 is 14 residues long. The germline V gene has CDR1 MGHDK and CDR2 SYGVNS. The ends lost 8 bases at V and 6 bases at J; junction bases unmatched: 6. The CDR3 nucleotides are TGTGCCAGCGCGGGGGACAGGGGCGCCGGGGAGCTGTTTTTT. The encoded protein is CASAGDRGAGELFF. The full variable domain, with the rest looked up from reference TRBV25-1 and TRBJ2-2, is EADIYQTPRYLVIGTGKKITLECSQTMGHDKMYWYQQDPGMELHLIHYSYGVNSTEKGDLSSESTVSRIRTEHFPLTLESARPSHTSQYLCASAGDRGAGELFFGEGSRLTVL.

This sequence joins TRBV2 and TRBJ2-2; the D gene is possibly TRBD1 (5 bases). V lost 7 bases to trimming and J lost 6 bases, with 12 bases between them. The CDR3 has 13 amino acids. Per germline, CDR1 SNHLY and CDR2 FYNNEI. DNA for the CDR3: TGTGCCAGCACCAGGGTGTTGGCCGGGGAGCTGTTTTTT. It is translated as CASTRVLAGELFF.

The rearrangement joins TRBV6-5 to TRBJ2-7, with a tentative D call TRBD2 (6 bases). Looked up from germline, CDR1 is MNHEY and CDR2 is SVGAGI. CDR3 length equals 15 residues. V lost 0 bases to trimming and J lost 5 bases, with 14 bases between them. CDR3 sequence: CASSYSSAGRHEQYF. In nucleotides, the CDR3 is TGTGCCAGCAGTTACTCGAGTGCAGGGAGGCACGAGCAGTACTTC.

This rearrangement joins TRBV6-5 to TRBJ2-7; TRBD1 agrees at 11 bases. The CDR3 is 16 residues long. Per germline, CDR1 MNHEY and CDR2 SVGAGI. V was pared by 4 bases and J by 4 bases, with 9 bases of the junction left unmatched. The CDR3: CASSSLWTGGPYEQYF. CDR3 in DNA: TGTGCCAGCAGTTCCCTCTGGACAGGGGGCCCATACGAGCAGTACTTC.

The chain links TRBV5-5 to TRBJ2-3, with 8 positions matching TRBD1. Per germline, CDR1 SGHKS and CDR2 YYEKEE (reference sequence). Trimming took 0 bases from V and 1 from J; bases not matched to a gene: 4. There are 16 residues in the CDR3. The CDR3 bases are TGTGCCAGCAGCTTGGGGGTGGGACAGGGCACAGATACGCAGTATTTT. Translated: CASSLGVGQGTDTQYF.

The chain employs TRBV5-6 and TRBJ1-5; D is uncertain. There are 13 residues in the CDR3. Germline V gene sequence: CDR1 SGHDT, CDR2 YYEEEE. V was cut by 2 bases and J by 3 bases, with 6 bases left in between. CDR3 in DNA: TGTGCCAGCAGCTTCGGGTACAATCAGCCCCAGCATTTT. It encodes CASSFGYNQPQHF.

The J gene is TRBJ1-5, the V gene TRBV30; 8 bases are shared with TRBD1. This CDR3 spans 15 amino acids. In germline, CDR1 is GTSNPN, CDR2 SVGIG (reference sequence). V gave up 5 bases and J gave up 1 base; unmatched junction bases: 7. Written as DNA, the CDR3 is TGTGCCTGGGACAGGGGCCCCTTCAGCAATCAGCCCCAGCATTTT. Residues: CAWDRGPFSNQPQHF.

On this clone itself: Other DNA sequences in this specimen translate into the identical CDR3. The rearrangement joins TRBV5-1 to TRBJ1-1; D might be TRBD1 (5 bases). Germline assignment: CDR1 SGHRS and CDR2 YFSETQ. Trimming took off 2 bases at V and 1 base at J, with 6 bases between the two ends. This CDR3 region has 13 residues. In DNA form, the CDR3 reads TGCGCCAGCAGCTTAGGGGAGAACACTGAAGCTTTCTTT. Amino acid sequence: CASSLGENTEAFF.

This chain connects TRBV9 to TRBJ1-3, with 7 nucleotides matching TRBD1. The V and J ends lost 0 bases and 0 bases, in that order; junction bases with no gene match: 3. The CDR3 totals 16 residues. The germline V gene has CDR1 SGDLS and CDR2 YYNGEE. The CDR3 reads CASSVAEGASGNTIYF. In DNA form, the CDR3 reads TGTGCCAGCAGCGTAGCTGAGGGGGCCTCTGGAAACACCATATATTTT.

The chain links TRBV5-1 to TRBJ1-4, with a weak D call TRBD1 (6 bases). Germline V gene lookup returns CDR1 SGHRS and CDR2 YFSETQ. This CDR3 has 14 residues. V was cut by 2 bases and J by 5 bases, with 10 bases left in between. The CDR3 DNA is TGCGCCAGCAGCTTCGACAGGTCCAATGAAAAACTGTTTTTT. Protein: CASSFDRSNEKLFF.

The chain combines TRBV25-1 with TRBJ2-5, with D perhaps TRBD2 (5 bases). This CDR3 has 13 amino acids. Germline V gene sequence: CDR1 MGHDK, CDR2 SYGVNS. The V end lost 4 bases, the J end lost 5 bases, and 11 bases lay between the germline ends. CDR3 in amino acids: CASSVSGLETQYF. DNA of the CDR3: TGTGCCAGCAGTGTGTCGGGGTTGGAGACCCAGTACTTC.

The rearrangement uses TRBV4-1 and TRBJ1-5, with D unclear. The V end was cut by 0 bases, the J end by 0 bases, with 12 bases between. The germline CDR1 and CDR2 sequences are MGHRA and YSYEKL. This CDR3 region has 17 residues. The chain's CDR3 is CASSQDLRGNSNQPQHF. The CDR3 DNA is TGCGCCAGCAGCCAAGATCTTCGGGGTAATAGCAATCAGCCCCAGCATTTT.

V gene TRBV12-3 or TRBV12-4 combines with J gene TRBJ2-5; 7 nucleotides align to TRBD1. The CDR3 has 13 residues. The V segment lost 5 bases and the J segment 2 bases; nucleotides outside the gene matches: 2. CDR3 amino acids: CASSQQGQETQYF. The CDR3 region has the DNA TGTGCCAGCAGTCAACAGGGGCAAGAGACCCAGTACTTC.

The rearrangement links TRBV5-1 to TRBJ2-6, with TRBD1 matching over 8 bases. CDR1 and CDR2 from the germline V gene are SGHRS and YFSETQ. V dropped 1 base and J dropped 0; count of bases not matched to a gene: 6. The CDR3 length is 18 residues. The CDR3 sequence is CASSLLGQVLSGANVLTF. In DNA form, the CDR3 reads TGCGCCAGCAGCTTGTTGGGACAGGTTCTCTCTGGGGCCAACGTCCTGACTTTC. Variable domain in full (rest from reference TRBV5-1 and TRBJ2-6): KAGVTQTPRYLIKTRGQQVTLSCSPISGHRSVSWYQQTPGQGLQFLFEYFSETQRNKGNFPGRFSGRQFSNSRSEMNVSTLELGDSALYLCASSLLGQVLSGANVLTFGAGSRLTVL.

This clone was recorded many times. This CDR3 reads CAWSALGGQGNTEAFF. The DNA for the CDR3 is TGTGCCTGGAGTGCCCTTGGAGGACAGGGTAACACTGAAGCTTTCTTT. The chain employs TRBV30 and TRBJ1-1, with TRBD1 matching over 8 bases. With 1 base clipped from V and 2 bases from J, the junction kept 9 bases outside the gene matches. The CDR3 loop spans 16 amino acids. CDR1 is GTSNPN, CDR2 SVGIG, per germline (reference sequence).

The V and J genes are TRBV13 and TRBJ1-2; tentatively, D is TRBD1 (5 bases). V lost 5 bases and J lost 5, with 15 bases in between. Germline V gives CDR1 PRHDT, CDR2 FYEKMQ (reference sequence). The CDR3 consists of 14 residues. The CDR3 here is CASSLRGSEYGYTF. CDR3 in DNA: TGTGCCAGCAGCCTCCGGGGGTCTGAGTATGGCTACACCTTC.

The CDR3 DNA reads as TGTGCCAGCAGTGGAGGGCAGAACTATAATTCACCCCTCCACTTT. It specifies CASSGGQNYNSPLHF. The chain has TRBV2 and TRBJ1-6; no firm D call. The CDR3 contains 15 residues. Between the trimmed V and J ends, which lost 4 bases and 3 bases, there was a span of 10 bases. Germline CDR1 reads SNHLY; CDR2 reads FYNNEI.

The sample holds one count of this clone. The V gene is TRBV5-1, the J gene TRBJ2-3, with 9 bases identical to TRBD2. CDR1 is SGHRS and CDR2 is YFSETQ in the germline V gene. CDR3 size: 17 residues. V gave up 4 bases and J gave up 2 bases; unmatched junction bases: 11. The CDR3 sequence is CASSGELAGVTTDTQYF. The CDR3 coding sequence is TGCGCCAGCAGCGGGGAATTAGCGGGGGTAACCACAGATACGCAGTATTTT.

The V gene is TRBV10-3, the J gene TRBJ1-5; no clear D. This CDR3 is built from 14 residues. From germline, CDR1 is ENHRY and CDR2 SYGVKD. V was pared by 0 bases and J by 7 bases, with 10 bases between. CDR3 DNA sequence: TGTGCCATCAGTGAGTCGGGCGGGCCCCAGCCCCAGCATTTT. Amino acids: CAISESGGPQPQHF.

The chain carries TRBV11-2 and TRBJ2-4; tentatively, D is TRBD2 (7 bases). The CDR3 has 17 residues. V was pared by 5 bases and J by 5 bases, with 22 bases between. Germline V gene lookup returns CDR1 SGHAT and CDR2 FQNNGV. The CDR3 DNA sequence: TGTGCCAGCAGCCCGAGGGAGTCTTGGGGGGGCCAAAACATTCAGTACTTC. Amino acid sequence: CASSPRESWGGQNIQYF.

This rearrangement joins TRBV19 to TRBJ1-5, with no clear D. Germline V gene sequence: CDR1 LNHDA, CDR2 SQIVND (reference sequence). The V end lost 6 bases, the J end lost 4 bases, and 22 bases lay between the germline ends. This CDR3 is built from 17 residues. CDR3 sequence reads: CASSPPGSFTRNQPQHF. CDR3 sequence (DNA): TGTGCCAGTAGCCCGCCGGGCAGTTTTACTAGGAATCAGCCCCAGCATTTT.

This chain connects TRBV6-1 to TRBJ2-5; no firm D call. The CDR3 is 18 residues long. Germline values: CDR1 MNHNS, CDR2 SASEGT. V was pared by 0 bases and J by 0 bases, with 17 bases between. CDR3 DNA sequence: TGTGCCAGCAGTGAAGCCCTACTATCTCTAACGTACCAAGAGACCCAGTACTTC. Its protein is CASSEALLSLTYQETQYF.

V is TRBV7-9 and J is TRBJ1-2; 10 nucleotides line up with TRBD1. Germline CDR1 is SEHNR and CDR2 is FQNEAQ (reference sequence). CDR3 length equals 16 residues. V was pared by 3 bases and J by 0 bases, with 4 bases of the junction left unmatched. The CDR3 reads CASSFGGTGANYGYTF. In DNA form, the CDR3 reads TGTGCCAGCAGCTTCGGCGGGACAGGGGCTAACTATGGCTACACCTTC.

This chain uses TRBV9 with TRBJ1-3; D not resolved. This CDR3 contains 14 residues. Trimming removed 6 bases at V and 4 bases at J, with 14 bases between. The V gene's germline CDR1 is SGDLS and CDR2 YYNGEE. In nucleotides, the CDR3 is TGTGCCAGCAATACGGGAACCCCCGGAAACACCATATATTTT. Residues: CASNTGTPGNTIYF. The whole variable domain, filled in from reference TRBV9 and TRBJ1-3, reads DSGVTQTPKHLITATGQRVTLRCSPRSGDLSVYWYQQSLDQGLQFLIQYYNGEERAKGNILERFSAQQFPDLHSELNLSSLELGDSALYFCASNTGTPGNTIYFGEGSWLTVV.

The CDR3 sequence: CASSLSFLGRAGEEWTQYF. CDR3 in DNA: TGCGCCAGCAGCTTGTCTTTCTTGGGGCGGGCAGGGGAAGAATGGACCCAGTACTTC. This rearrangement joins TRBV5-1 to TRBJ2-5, with a possible D match to TRBD1 (6 bases). Germline loops: CDR1 SGHRS, CDR2 YFSETQ. The V end lost 1 base, the J end lost 7 bases, and 29 bases lay between the germline ends. This CDR3 contains 19 residues.

This clone has just a few counts. This chain joins TRBV19 and TRBJ2-7; tentative D call: TRBD1 (5 bases). Germline assignment: CDR1 LNHDA and CDR2 SQIVND (reference sequence). With 4 bases removed from V and 0 bases from J, the gap between germline ends came to 10 bases. The CDR3 is 14 amino acids. Here the CDR3 DNA reads TGTGCCAGTAGTAAATCGCAGGGCTCCTACGAGCAGTACGTC. Translation gives CASSKSQGSYEQYV.

This sequence joins TRBV2 and TRBJ1-2; 8 bases fit TRBD1. CDR3 length: 17 residues. CDR1 is SNHLY, CDR2 FYNNEI, per germline. The V segment lost 7 bases and the J segment 4 bases; nucleotides outside the gene matches: 17. The CDR3 DNA follows: TGTGCCAGCACCCCGGACAGGGCTCCCAGGTCGGGCTATGGCTACACCTTC. Translated: CASTPDRAPRSGYGYTF.

The gene calls are TRBV4-1 and TRBJ1-6; D is uncertain. The CDR3 length is 13 residues. Per the germline V gene, CDR1 is MGHRA and CDR2 is YSYEKL. V was trimmed by 1 base and J by 12 bases, leaving 10 bases between them. In DNA form, the CDR3 reads TGCGCCAGCAGCCAAGCCCCGGGGATACCCCTCCACTTT. It translates to CASSQAPGIPLHF.

V and J are TRBV3-1 (or the pseudogene TRBV3-2) and TRBJ1-1, with TRBD1 as a possible D gene (5 bases). CDR1 and CDR2 (germline): LGHDT, YNNKEL (reference sequence). The V end lost 4 bases, the J end lost 1 base, and 13 bases lay between the germline ends. The CDR3 runs to 15 residues. CDR3 in amino acids: CASSPQGGGNTEAFF. The CDR3 region has the DNA TGTGCCAGCAGCCCCCAGGGAGGAGGGAACACTGAAGCTTTCTTT.